The 26 T cell receptor beta chains below come from one sample, sequenced in a study of glioma-infiltrating T cells after dendritic cell vaccination. Time point defined: after dendritic cell vaccination, including at tumor progression/relapse. The repertoire was sequenced with immunoSEQ multiplex PCR; TCRdb's copy has only in-frame clones and lacks some. The table shows 91,000 or so clones, with approximately 84% occurring only once. Sequencing used blood, obtained after dendritic cell vaccination. The source is a human donor with glioblastoma.

The chain carries TRBV5-1 and TRBJ1-3, with a possible D match to TRBD1 (5 bases). This CDR3 has 16 residues. V dropped 0 bases and J dropped 2 bases, with 12 bases sitting between them. CDR1 and CDR2 (germline): SGHRS, YFSETQ. DNA of the CDR3: TGCGCCAGCAGCTTGGCCTCAGGGTCGGCTGGAAACACCATATATTTT. Residues: CASSLASGSAGNTIYF. Supplemented by reference TRBV5-1 and TRBJ1-3, the full variable domain reads KAGVTQTPRYLIKTRGQQVTLSCSPISGHRSVSWYQQTPGQGLQFLFEYFSETQRNKGNFPGRFSGRQFSNSRSEMNVSTLELGDSALYLCASSLASGSAGNTIYFGEGSWLTVV.

The chain uses TRBV5-4 and TRBJ2-7; 7 bases fit TRBD1. CDR1 is SGHNT and CDR2 is YYREEE in the germline V gene (reference sequence). Trimming at V came to 5 bases and at J to 2 bases, leaving 7 bases not matched to a gene. The CDR3 covers 14 residues. The CDR3 DNA reads as TGTGCCAGCAGTAAGGACAGGATACCCTACGAGCAGTACTTC. It translates to CASSKDRIPYEQYF.

V gene TRBV5-8 combines with J gene TRBJ1-2; D is unresolved. V lost 0 bases, J lost 4 bases, and 7 bases lay in between. The germline CDR1 and CDR2 sequences are SGHTS and YDEGEE. The CDR3 extends over 13 amino acids. Written as DNA, the CDR3 is TGTGCCAGCAGCTTGGGGCGGATCTATGGCTACACCTTC. Translated: CASSLGRIYGYTF.

The count of this clone is one. This chain uses TRBV7-8 with TRBJ2-7; 9 bases agree with TRBD2. V lost 0 bases and J lost 2; bases outside the gene matches: 5. The CDR3 consists of 16 residues. The V gene's germline CDR1 is SGHVS and CDR2 FQNEAQ. The CDR3 DNA sequence: TGTGCCAGCAGCTTAGCGTTAGCGGGGGCCCCCTACGAGCAGTACTTC. Amino acid sequence: CASSLALAGAPYEQYF.

This clone was counted once. The chain couples TRBV9 to TRBJ2-7; 10 bases line up with TRBD2. Germline V CDR1 and CDR2: SGDLS, YYNGEE. CDR3 length: 16 residues. V gave up 0 bases and J gave up 6 bases; unmatched junction bases: 9. CDR3 sequence reads: CASSVEAGGPSGEQYF. CDR3 DNA: TGTGCCAGCAGCGTAGAAGCGGGAGGGCCTTCCGGCGAGCAGTACTTC.

The chain has TRBV28 and TRBJ1-1, with D possibly TRBD1 on 6 matching bases. Trimming cost V 6 bases and J 7 bases, with 9 bases left between them. The V gene's germline CDR1 is MDHEN and CDR2 SYDVKM. The CDR3 spans 11 residues. The CDR3 here is CASSYRVEAFF. As DNA, the CDR3 is TGTGCCAGCAGCTACAGGGTTGAAGCTTTCTTT.

The rearrangement uses TRBV19 and TRBJ2-3, with D possibly being TRBD1 (6 bases). Germline CDR1 LNHDA, CDR2 SQIVND (reference sequence). CDR3 size: 14 residues. V gave up 5 bases and J gave up 0 bases, with 9 bases separating them. CDR3 in DNA: TGTGCCAGTAGTGTGGACAGCAGCACAGATACGCAGTATTTT. Its protein product is CASSVDSSTDTQYF.

This chain uses TRBV5-7 with TRBJ2-7; D may be TRBD1 (5 bases). TRBV5-7 is identified as an open reading frame with a role that is uncertain. Trimming cost V 0 bases and J 9 bases, with 7 bases left between them. CDR3 size: 11 residues. This chain's CDR3 is CASSLGRGQYF. CDR3 nucleotides: TGTGCCAGCAGCTTGGGAAGGGGGCAGTACTTC.

The chain joins TRBV2 to TRBJ2-3, with 8 bases matching TRBD1. This CDR3 comprises 15 residues. Germline V gives CDR1 SNHLY, CDR2 FYNNEI. Trimming at V came to 5 bases and at J to 0 bases, leaving 4 bases not matched to a gene. This CDR3 reads CASSFTGGSTDTQYF. The CDR3, as DNA: TGTGCCAGCAGTTTTACAGGGGGGAGCACAGATACGCAGTATTTT.

This clone was counted a few times. This chain uses TRBV5-4 with TRBJ1-2, with D possibly being TRBD1 (6 bases). The CDR3 totals 16 residues. The germline V gene encodes CDR1 SGHNT and CDR2 YYREEE (reference sequence). V was pared by 2 bases and J by 0 bases, with 14 bases between. In DNA form, the CDR3 reads TGTGCCAGCAGCTTTTTTGGAGCAGGGGCTAACTATGGCTACACCTTC. Its protein is CASSFFGAGANYGYTF.

This clone occurred a few times. The genes are TRBV7-2 and TRBJ2-1; TRBD2 matches 7 bases. The CDR3 sequence is 14 residues long. Germline trimming cut 3 bases from V and 5 bases from J; bases unmatched to any gene: 4. Germline lookup yields CDR1 SGHTA and CDR2 FQGNSA. CDR3 in amino acids: CASSLGLSNNEQFF. The CDR3 DNA reads as TGTGCCAGCAGCTTGGGACTATCGAACAATGAGCAGTTCTTC.

The chain is built from TRBV6-5 and TRBJ1-4; no clear D. The CDR3 extends over 14 amino acids. Germline CDR1 MNHEY, CDR2 SVGAGI. V dropped 0 bases and J dropped 6 bases, with 8 bases sitting between them. The CDR3 DNA is TGTGCCAGCAGTTACTCGGGCTCTTATGAAAAACTGTTTTTT. As protein: CASSYSGSYEKLFF.

This chain connects TRBV7-2 to TRBJ2-5; D is undetermined. Germline lookup yields CDR1 SGHTA and CDR2 FQGNSA. This CDR3 has 12 residues. Trimming took 3 bases from V and 1 from J, leaving 3 bases between them. CDR3 nucleotides: TGTGCCAGCAGCTTCGGCCAAGAGACCCAGTACTTC. Protein product: CASSFGQETQYF.

The V and J genes are TRBV19 and TRBJ2-7, with D possibly being TRBD2 (6 bases). In germline, CDR1 is LNHDA, CDR2 SQIVND (reference sequence). This CDR3 is 13 amino acids long. Trimming shortened V by 10 bases and J by 0 bases, and 13 bases separated the two germline ends. This CDR3 reads CATRAGNSYEQYF. CDR3 sequence (DNA): TGTGCCACCCGAGCGGGTAACTCCTACGAGCAGTACTTC.

The chain is built from TRBV7-9 and TRBJ2-5, with D perhaps TRBD1 (6 bases). V lost 0 bases, J lost 2 bases, and 10 bases lay in between. The germline gives CDR1 SEHNR, CDR2 FQNEAQ (reference sequence). The length of the CDR3 is 15 residues. CDR3 DNA sequence: TGTGCCAGCAGCTTAGCCGGGACAAAGCAAGAGACCCAGTACTTC. Translated: CASSLAGTKQETQYF.

The rearrangement links TRBV5-5 to TRBJ1-1, with D perhaps matching TRBD1 (6 bases). V was clipped by 0 bases and J by 8 bases, with 11 bases between them. This CDR3 spans 13 amino acids. Germline lookup yields CDR1 SGHKS and CDR2 YYEKEE (reference sequence). The CDR3 sequence: CASSLAQQGEAFF. The CDR3 DNA sequence: TGTGCCAGCAGCTTGGCCCAACAGGGAGAAGCTTTCTTT.

This chain uses TRBV20-1 with TRBJ2-7, with D possibly matching TRBD2 (5 bases). Germline V gene sequence: CDR1 DFQATT, CDR2 SNEGSKA (reference sequence). The CDR3 has 11 residues. V lost 6 bases and J lost 4, with 10 bases in between. The CDR3 loop is CSARAPYEQYF. The DNA of the CDR3 is TGCAGTGCGAGGGCGCCATACGAGCAGTACTTC.

The CDR3: CASSLGGTSGNTDTQYF. The CDR3 nucleotides read TGTGCCAGCAGCTTGGGGGGGACTAGCGGGAACACAGATACGCAGTATTTT. This chain uses TRBV5-8 with TRBJ2-3; TRBD2 matches 13 bases. This CDR3 has 17 residues. With V trimmed by 0 bases and J by 2 bases, 3 bases remained unmatched. Germline CDR1 SGHTS, CDR2 YDEGEE. Full variable domain (outside the CDR3, taken from reference TRBV5-8 and TRBJ2-3): EAGVTQSPTHLIKTRGQQATLRCSPISGHTSVYWYQQALGLGLQFLLWYDEGEERNRGNFPPRFSGRQFPNYSSELNVNALELEDSALYLCASSLGGTSGNTDTQYFGPGTRLTVL.

This rearrangement joins TRBV30 to TRBJ1-2; D unresolved. V lost 0 bases and J lost 11, with 10 bases in between. The CDR3 totals 11 residues. Germline CDR1 and CDR2: GTSNPN and SVGIG (reference sequence). CDR3 DNA: TGTGCCTGGAGTGTAGGCGGGATGTACACCTTC. This translates into CAWSVGGMYTF.

The rearrangement uses TRBV4-1 and TRBJ2-1, with 9 positions matching TRBD2. Trimming took 3 bases from V and 5 from J; bases not matched to a gene: 8. CDR3 length: 16 amino acids. Germline loops: CDR1 MGHRA, CDR2 YSYEKL. This chain's CDR3 is CASSQVTSGKHNEQFF. The CDR3 region has the DNA TGCGCCAGCAGCCAGGTGACTAGCGGTAAACACAATGAGCAGTTCTTC.

The genes are TRBV5-1 and TRBJ2-1, with 9 nucleotides matching TRBD2. From germline, CDR1 is SGHRS and CDR2 YFSETQ. CDR3 length: 13 amino acids. Losses at the gene ends were 4 bases for V and 10 bases for J; bases not matched to a gene: 6. CDR3 nucleotide sequence: TGCGCCAGCAGCGGAGCGGGGGGTAGGGAGCAGTTCTTC. Encoded protein: CASSGAGGREQFF.

The genes are TRBV19 and TRBJ1-3, with D unclear. CDR1 LNHDA and CDR2 SQIVND come from the germline V gene (reference sequence). CDR3 length: 16 residues. V shed 4 bases and J shed 4 bases, with 17 bases lying between them. The CDR3, as DNA: TGTGCCAGTAGTAGGGTGCTCGGGAGCACGGGAAACACCATATATTTT. Residues: CASSRVLGSTGNTIYF. Complete variable domain (other parts from reference TRBV19 and TRBJ1-3): DGGITQSPKYLFRKEGQNVTLSCEQNLNHDAMYWYRQDPGQGLRLIYYSQIVNDFQKGDIAEGYSVSREKKESFPLTVTSAQKNPTAFYLCASSRVLGSTGNTIYFGEGSWLTVV.

Regarding this clone: The junction shows a germline mismatch at one end, possibly a read error. The genes are TRBV7-7 and TRBJ2-5; D is perhaps TRBD2 (7 bases). The CDR3 has 16 residues. The germline V gene has CDR1 SSHAT and CDR2 FNYEAQ (reference sequence). The CDR3 nucleotides read TGTGCTAGCAGCTCGGTTCCGGGGGGCGGGGCAGAGACCCAGTACTTC. It yields the protein CASSSVPGGGAETQYF.

The V call is TRBV6-8, the J call TRBJ2-7; TRBD1 aligns across 9 bases. V was clipped by 2 bases and J by 2 bases; unmatched bases: 7. The CDR3 runs 16 residues. Germline CDR1 MNHGY, CDR2 SAAAGT. The CDR3, as DNA: TGTGCCAGCAGTTACGCAACAGGGGGCAGCCCCTACGAGCAGTACTTC. Residues: CASSYATGGSPYEQYF.

The rearrangement joins TRBV6-5 to TRBJ1-2, with D possibly matching TRBD1 (6 bases). Germline V lookup: CDR1 MNHEY, CDR2 SVGAGI. Trimming took 0 bases from V and 6 from J, leaving 14 bases between them. This CDR3 has 15 residues. The CDR3 bases are TGTGCCAGCAGTTACTCGACAGGTCTCGGCGATGGCTACACCTTC. Amino acid sequence: CASSYSTGLGDGYTF.

This rearrangement joins TRBV10-2 to TRBJ2-7; D gene uncertain. The germline CDR1 and CDR2 sequences are WSHSY and SAAADI. This CDR3 contains 14 residues. V gave up 3 bases and J gave up 5 bases, with 14 bases separating them. The CDR3 DNA follows: TGCGCCAGCAGTGAAGTACCGGAGCATAACGAGCAGTACTTC. Protein sequence: CASSEVPEHNEQYF.